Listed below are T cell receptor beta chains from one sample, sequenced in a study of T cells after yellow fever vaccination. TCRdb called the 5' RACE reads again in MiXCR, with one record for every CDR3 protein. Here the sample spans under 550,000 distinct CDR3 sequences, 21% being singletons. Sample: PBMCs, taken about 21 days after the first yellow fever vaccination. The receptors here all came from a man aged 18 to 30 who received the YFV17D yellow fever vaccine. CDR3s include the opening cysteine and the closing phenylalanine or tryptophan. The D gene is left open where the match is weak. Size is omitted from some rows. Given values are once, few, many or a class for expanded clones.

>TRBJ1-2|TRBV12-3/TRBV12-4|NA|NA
CASSLGVGPYGYTF
TGTGCCAGCAGTCTAGGGGTGGGTCCGTATGGCTACACCTTC
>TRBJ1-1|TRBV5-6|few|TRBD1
CASSLRAGGHYTEAFF
TGTGCCAGCAGCTTGAGGGCAGGGGGCCATTACACTGAAGCTTTCTTT
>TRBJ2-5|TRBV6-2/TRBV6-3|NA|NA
CASSSYETQYF
TGTGCCAGCAGTTCCTACGAGACCCAGTACTTC
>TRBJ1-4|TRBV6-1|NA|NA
CASGTTGEKLFF
TGTGCCAGCGGGACCACGGGTGAAAAACTGTTTTTT
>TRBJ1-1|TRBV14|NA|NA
CASSQLGRGAKEAFF
TGTGCCAGCAGCCAATTGGGGAGGGGGGCCAAGGAAGCTTTCTTT
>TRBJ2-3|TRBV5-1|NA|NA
CASSLGTGFYTDTQYF
TGCGCCAGCAGCTTGGGAACAGGGTTCTACACAGATACGCAGTATTTT
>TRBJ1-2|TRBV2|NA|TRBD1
CASMRQGYGYTF
TGTGCCAGCATGAGACAGGGTTATGGCTACACCTTC
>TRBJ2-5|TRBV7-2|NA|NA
CASSLRSSQETQYF
TGTGCCAGCAGCTTGCGGAGTAGCCAAGAGACCCAGTACTTC
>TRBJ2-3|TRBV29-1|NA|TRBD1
CSVDRTGDTQYF
TGCAGCGTTGACCGGACAGGGGATACGCAGTATTTT
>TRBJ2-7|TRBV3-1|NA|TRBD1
CASSRPGTGLYEQYF
TGTGCCAGCAGCCGACCCGGGACAGGGCTGTACGAGCAGTACTTC
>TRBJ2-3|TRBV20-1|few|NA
CSALVIGITDTQYF
TGCAGTGCCTTGGTAATAGGGATCACAGATACGCAGTATTTT
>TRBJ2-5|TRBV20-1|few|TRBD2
CSALGLAGSQETQYF
TGCAGTGCTCTCGGACTAGCGGGAAGCCAAGAGACCCAGTACTTC
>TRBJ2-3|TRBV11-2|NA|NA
CASSRQELSTDTQYF
TGTGCCAGCAGCCGACAGGAGCTTAGCACAGATACGCAGTATTTT
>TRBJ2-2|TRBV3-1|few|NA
CASSQELTGELFF
TGTGCCAGCAGCCAAGAGTTAACCGGGGAGCTGTTTTTT
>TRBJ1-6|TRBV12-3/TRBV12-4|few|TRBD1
CASSLAPDRVDSPLHF
TGTGCCAGCAGTCTCGCACCGGACAGGGTAGATTCACCCCTCCACTTT
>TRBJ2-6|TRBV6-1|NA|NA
CASSGGRTGANVLTF
TGTGCCAGCAGTGGGGGGCGGACTGGGGCCAACGTCCTGACTTTC
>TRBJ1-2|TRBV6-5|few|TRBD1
CASSYSDRDDYGYTF
TGTGCCAGCAGTTACTCGGACAGGGACGACTATGGCTACACCTTC